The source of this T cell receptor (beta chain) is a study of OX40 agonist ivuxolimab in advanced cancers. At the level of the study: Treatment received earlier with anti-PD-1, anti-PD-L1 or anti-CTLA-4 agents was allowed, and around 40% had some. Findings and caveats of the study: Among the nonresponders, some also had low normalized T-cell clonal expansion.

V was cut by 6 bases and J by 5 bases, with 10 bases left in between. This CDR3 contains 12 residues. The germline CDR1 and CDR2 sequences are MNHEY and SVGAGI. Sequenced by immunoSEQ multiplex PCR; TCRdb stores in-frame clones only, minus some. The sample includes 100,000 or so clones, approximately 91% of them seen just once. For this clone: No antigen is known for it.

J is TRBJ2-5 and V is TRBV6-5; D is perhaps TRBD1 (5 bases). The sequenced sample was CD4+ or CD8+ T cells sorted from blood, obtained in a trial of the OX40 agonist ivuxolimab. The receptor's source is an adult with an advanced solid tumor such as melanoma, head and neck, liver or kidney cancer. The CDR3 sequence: CASSRDQETQYF. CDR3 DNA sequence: TGTGCCAGCAGCAGGGATCAGGAGACCCAGTACTTC.